This TCR beta chain was captured in a study of T cell repertoires in cytomegalovirus infection. Study details: Selected CMV epitopes included recently identified HLA-C-restricted ones as well as well-studied HLA-B-restricted ones.

TCRdb reprocessed the reads with MiXCR, giving one entry per CDR3 protein. Of about 900,000 distinct CDR3 sequences listed, approximately 31% are singletons. This clonotype was counted between two and nine times. The antigen is not known. CDR1 and CDR2 (germline): MNHNY, SVGAGI (reference sequence). This CDR3 spans 16 amino acids. V lost 0 bases and J 4 bases, leaving 12 bases between the germline ends. The input for sequencing was cultured CD8+ T cells from PBMCs, taken from culture after CMV antigen stimulation. This rearrangement joins TRBV6-6 to TRBJ1-4; D ambiguous. This TCR derives from a human donor in good health (CMV status not recorded). Some clones in this sample may be carry-over from other donors' samples. CDR3 loop: CASSYSIRINNEKLFF. CDR3 bases: TGTGCCAGCAGTTACTCGATTCGAATCAATAATGAAAAACTGTTTTTT.